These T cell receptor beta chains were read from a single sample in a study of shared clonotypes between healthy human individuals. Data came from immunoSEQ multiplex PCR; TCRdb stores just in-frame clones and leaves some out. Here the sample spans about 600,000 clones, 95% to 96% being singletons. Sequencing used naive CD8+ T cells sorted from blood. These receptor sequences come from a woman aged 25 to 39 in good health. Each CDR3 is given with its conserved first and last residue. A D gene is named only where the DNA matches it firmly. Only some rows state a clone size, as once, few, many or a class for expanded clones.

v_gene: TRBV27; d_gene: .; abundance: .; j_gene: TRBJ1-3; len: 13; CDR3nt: TGTGCCAGCAGTTCGCTTTCTAGAAACACCATATATTTT; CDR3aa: CASSSLSRNTIYF
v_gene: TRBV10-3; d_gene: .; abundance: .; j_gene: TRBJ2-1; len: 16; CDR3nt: TGTGCCACCTCACGCTTCGACGAGGACTCCTACAATGAGCAGTTCTTC; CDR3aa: CATSRFDEDSYNEQFF
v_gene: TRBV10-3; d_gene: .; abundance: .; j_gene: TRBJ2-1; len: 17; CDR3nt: TGTGCCATCAGGAGGGGAGACAATCCTACTCCCGGAAATGAGCAGTTCTTC; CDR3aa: CAIRRGDNPTPGNEQFF
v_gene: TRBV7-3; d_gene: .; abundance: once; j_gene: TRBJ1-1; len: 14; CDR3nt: TGTGCCAGCAGCTTACGGGGTTTGAACACTGAAGCTTTCTTT; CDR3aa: CASSLRGLNTEAFF
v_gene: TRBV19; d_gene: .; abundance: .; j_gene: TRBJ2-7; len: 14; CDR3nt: TGTGCCAGTAGTACCGGACTGTCCCCTTACGAGCAGTACTTC; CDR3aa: CASSTGLSPYEQYF
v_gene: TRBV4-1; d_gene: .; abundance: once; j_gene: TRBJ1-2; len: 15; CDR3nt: TGCGCCAGCAGCCAAAGGCGAGGGATGGCCGACGGCTACACCTTC; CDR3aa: CASSQRRGMADGYTF
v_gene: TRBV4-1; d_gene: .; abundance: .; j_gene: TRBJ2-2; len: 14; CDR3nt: TGCGCCAGCCGTCGCGGCACGAACACCGGGGAGCTGTTTTTT; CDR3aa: CASRRGTNTGELFF
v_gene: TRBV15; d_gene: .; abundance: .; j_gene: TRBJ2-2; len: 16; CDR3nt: TGTGCCACCAGCAGAGAGCCCAGGGTCGACACCGGGGAGCTGTTTTTT; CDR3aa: CATSREPRVDTGELFF
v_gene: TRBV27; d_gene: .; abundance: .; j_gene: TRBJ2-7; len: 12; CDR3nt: TGTGCCAGCAGTTTCGGGGTTGGCGAGCAGTACTTC; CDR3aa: CASSFGVGEQYF
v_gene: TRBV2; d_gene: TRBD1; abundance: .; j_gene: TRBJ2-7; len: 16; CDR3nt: TGTGCCAGCAGTGACAATACGGGACAGGGCGTCCACGAGCAGTACTTC; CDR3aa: CASSDNTGQGVHEQYF
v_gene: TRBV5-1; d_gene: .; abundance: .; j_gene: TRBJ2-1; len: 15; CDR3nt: TGCGCCAGCAGCTTGACTGGCAGCTCCTACAATGAGCAGTTCTTC; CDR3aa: CASSLTGSSYNEQFF
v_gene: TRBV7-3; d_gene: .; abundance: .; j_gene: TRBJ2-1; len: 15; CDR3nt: TGTGCCAGCAGCCCCAGCCTTTTAGACCACAATGAGCAGTTCTTC; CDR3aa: CASSPSLLDHNEQFF
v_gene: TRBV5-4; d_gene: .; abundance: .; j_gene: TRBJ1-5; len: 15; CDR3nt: TGTGCCAGCAGCTTAGGCCCGGGGGGCAATCAGCCCCAGCATTTT; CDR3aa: CASSLGPGGNQPQHF
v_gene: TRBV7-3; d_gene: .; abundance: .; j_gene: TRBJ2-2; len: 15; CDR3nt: TGTGCCAGCAGCTTAATAGGAGGGGGCTCCGGGGAGCTGTTTTTT; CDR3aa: CASSLIGGGSGELFF
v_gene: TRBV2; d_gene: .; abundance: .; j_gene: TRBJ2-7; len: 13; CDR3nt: TGTGCCAGCAAGGAGGCGGGTGCCAGGGAGCAGTACTTC; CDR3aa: CASKEAGAREQYF
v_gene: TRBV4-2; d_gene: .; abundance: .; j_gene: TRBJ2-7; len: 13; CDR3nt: TGTGCCAGCAGCCAAGGGGGGGAGGCCGAGCAGTACTTC; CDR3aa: CASSQGGEAEQYF
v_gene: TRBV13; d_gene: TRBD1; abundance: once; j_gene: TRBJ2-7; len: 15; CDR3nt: TGTGCCAGCAGCTTAGTGGACAGGGGTGAATACGAGCAGTACTTC; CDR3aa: CASSLVDRGEYEQYF
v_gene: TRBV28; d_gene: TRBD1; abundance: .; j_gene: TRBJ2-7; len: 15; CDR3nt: TGTGCCAGCAGTGAAGACAGGGGATATACCTACGAGCAGTACTTC; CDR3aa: CASSEDRGYTYEQYF
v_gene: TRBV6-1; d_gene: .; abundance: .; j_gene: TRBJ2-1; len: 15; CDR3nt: TGTGCCAGCAGTGAAGTTAGGGGGGAGTGGAATGAGCAGTTCTTC; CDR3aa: CASSEVRGEWNEQFF
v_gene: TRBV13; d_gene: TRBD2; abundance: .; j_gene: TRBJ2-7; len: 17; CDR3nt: TGTGCCAGCAGCCCCTCGGGGTCTAGCGGGAGAGGGTACGAGCAGTACTTC; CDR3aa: CASSPSGSSGRGYEQYF
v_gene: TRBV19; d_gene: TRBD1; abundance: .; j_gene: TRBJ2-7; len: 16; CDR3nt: TGTGCCAGTAGTACACCGGGACAGGGGGGCGCGGACGAGCAGTACTTC; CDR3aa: CASSTPGQGGADEQYF
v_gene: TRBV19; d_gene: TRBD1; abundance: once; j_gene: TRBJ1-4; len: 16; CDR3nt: TGTGCCAGTAGCCCCCCCCGGACAGGGGGAAGCGAAAAACTGTTTTTT; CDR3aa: CASSPPRTGGSEKLFF
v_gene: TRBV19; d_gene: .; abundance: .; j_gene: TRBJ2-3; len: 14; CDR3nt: TGTGCCAGTAATGTCGGCGGTGGCACAGATACGCAGTATTTT; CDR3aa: CASNVGGGTDTQYF
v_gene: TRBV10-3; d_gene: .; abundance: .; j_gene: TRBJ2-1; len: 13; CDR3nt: TGTGCCATCAGTGAGGTGGGGATCGGTGAGCAGTTCTTC; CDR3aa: CAISEVGIGEQFF
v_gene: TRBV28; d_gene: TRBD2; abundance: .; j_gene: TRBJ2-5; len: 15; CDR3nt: TGTGCCAGCAACCTCGGGGGGGCGCAGGAAGAGACCCAGTACTTC; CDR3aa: CASNLGGAQEETQYF
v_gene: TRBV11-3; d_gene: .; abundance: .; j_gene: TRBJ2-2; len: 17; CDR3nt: TGTGCCAGCAGCTTAGACGGCTTTTTACTCGGTACCGGGGAGCTGTTTTTT; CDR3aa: CASSLDGFLLGTGELFF
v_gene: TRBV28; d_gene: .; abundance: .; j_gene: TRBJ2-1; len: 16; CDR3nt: TGTGCCAGCGGGTGGACGGTAACTGACTCCTACAATGAGCAGTTCTTC; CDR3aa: CASGWTVTDSYNEQFF
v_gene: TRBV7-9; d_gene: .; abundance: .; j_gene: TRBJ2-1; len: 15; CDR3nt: TGTGCCAGCAGCTTTCAGGCAGAGTTTAACAATGAGCAGTTCTTC; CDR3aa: CASSFQAEFNNEQFF
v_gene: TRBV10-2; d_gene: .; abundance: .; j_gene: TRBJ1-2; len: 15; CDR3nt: TGCGCCAGCAGTGGGGGCTCCGTTCAGGACTATGGCTACACCTTC; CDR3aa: CASSGGSVQDYGYTF
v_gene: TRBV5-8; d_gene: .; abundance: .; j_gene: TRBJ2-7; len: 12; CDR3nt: TGTGCCAGCAGCTTGGGGATGGGCGAGCAGTACTTC; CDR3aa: CASSLGMGEQYF
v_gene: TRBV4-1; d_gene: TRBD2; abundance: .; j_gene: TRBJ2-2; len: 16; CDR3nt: TGCGCCAGCAGCCACCCCCTAGCGGCGAACACCGGGGAGCTGTTTTTT; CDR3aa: CASSHPLAANTGELFF
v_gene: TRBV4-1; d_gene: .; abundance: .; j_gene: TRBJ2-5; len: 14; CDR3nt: TGCGCCAGCAGCCAAGACAAGGGTCCGGAGACCCAGTACTTC; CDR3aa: CASSQDKGPETQYF
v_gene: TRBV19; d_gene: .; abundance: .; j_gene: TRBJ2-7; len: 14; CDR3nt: TGTGCCAGTAGTATAGGTGGGAGCGCCTACGAGCAGTACTTC; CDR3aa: CASSIGGSAYEQYF
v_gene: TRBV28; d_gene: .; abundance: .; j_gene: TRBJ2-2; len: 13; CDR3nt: TGTGCCAGCAGCCGTCGCGGTCCGGGGGAGCTGTTTTTT; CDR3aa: CASSRRGPGELFF
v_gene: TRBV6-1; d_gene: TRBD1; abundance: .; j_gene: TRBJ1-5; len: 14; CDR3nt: TGTGCCAGCAGGACAGGGGGCGTCCATCAGCCCCAGCATTTT; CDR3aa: CASRTGGVHQPQHF
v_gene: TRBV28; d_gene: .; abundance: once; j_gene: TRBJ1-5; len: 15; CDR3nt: TGTGCCAGCAGTTTCCTTTTGGAGGGCAATCAGCCCCAGCATTTT; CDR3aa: CASSFLLEGNQPQHF
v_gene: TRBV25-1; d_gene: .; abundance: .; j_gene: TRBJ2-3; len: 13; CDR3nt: TGTGCCAGCAGTGATACATCTCCCCCTACGCAGTATTTT; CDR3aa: CASSDTSPPTQYF
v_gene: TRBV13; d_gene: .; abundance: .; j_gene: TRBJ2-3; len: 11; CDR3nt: TGTGCCAGCAGCTCGGGAGATACGCAGTATTTT; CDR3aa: CASSSGDTQYF
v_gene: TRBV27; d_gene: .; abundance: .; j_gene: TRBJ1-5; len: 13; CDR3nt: TGTGCCAGCAGTTTCGGATATAATCAGCCCCAGCATTTT; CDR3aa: CASSFGYNQPQHF
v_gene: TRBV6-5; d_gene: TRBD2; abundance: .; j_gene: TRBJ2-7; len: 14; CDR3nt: TGTGCCAGCAGTTACTCGACTAGCTACGACGAGCAGTACTTC; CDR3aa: CASSYSTSYDEQYF
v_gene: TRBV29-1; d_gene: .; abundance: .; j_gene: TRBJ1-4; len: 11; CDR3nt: TGCAGCGTAGGGGGAATGGGAAAACTGTTTTTT; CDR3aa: CSVGGMGKLFF
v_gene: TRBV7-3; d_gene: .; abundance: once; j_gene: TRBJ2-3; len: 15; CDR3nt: TGTGCCAGCAGCTCCGCAGAGGACCCGCCGGATACGCAGTATTTT; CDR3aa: CASSSAEDPPDTQYF
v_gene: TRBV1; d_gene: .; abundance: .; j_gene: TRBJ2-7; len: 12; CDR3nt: TGCACCAGCAGCCCACTCTCCTACGAGCAGTACTTC; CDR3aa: CTSSPLSYEQYF
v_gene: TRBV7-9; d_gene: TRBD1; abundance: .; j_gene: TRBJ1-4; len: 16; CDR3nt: TGTGCCAGCAGCCCCTCTCCGGGACAGCGTAATGAAAAACTGTTTTTT; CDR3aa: CASSPSPGQRNEKLFF
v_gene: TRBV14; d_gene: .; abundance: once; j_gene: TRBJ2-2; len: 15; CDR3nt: TGTGCCAGCAGCCTGGGATACGGGCCCGCCGGGGAGCTGTTTTTT; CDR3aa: CASSLGYGPAGELFF
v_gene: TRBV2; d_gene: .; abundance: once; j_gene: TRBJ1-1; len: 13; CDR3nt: TGTGCCAGCAGGGAGGAGGGGGGCACTGAAGCTTTCTTT; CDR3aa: CASREEGGTEAFF
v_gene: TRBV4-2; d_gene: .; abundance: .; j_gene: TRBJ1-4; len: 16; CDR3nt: TGTGCCAGCAGCCAACGGGTGGGGGGGGCTAATGAAAAACTGTTTTTT; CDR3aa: CASSQRVGGANEKLFF
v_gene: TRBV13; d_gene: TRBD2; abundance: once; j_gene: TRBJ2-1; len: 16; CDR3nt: TGTGCCAGCAACCCGTTCGGGACTAGCGGCCACAATGAGCAGTTCTTC; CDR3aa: CASNPFGTSGHNEQFF
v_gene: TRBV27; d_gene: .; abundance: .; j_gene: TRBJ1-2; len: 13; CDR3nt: TGTGCCAGCAGTTTATCACAGGGTGCTGGCTACACCTTC; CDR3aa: CASSLSQGAGYTF
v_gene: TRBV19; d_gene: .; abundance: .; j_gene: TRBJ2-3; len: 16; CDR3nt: TGTGCCAGTAGTCACACCGTGGGCCCTAGCACAGATACGCAGTATTTT; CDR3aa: CASSHTVGPSTDTQYF